This T cell receptor (beta chain) is drawn from a study of Ad26.COV2.S vaccination and SARS-CoV-2 variants. Study findings and constraints: Vaccine and placebo recipients had similar non-spike TCR breadth. Assessments of TCR breadth and depth may have underestimated the total T cell responses. Vaccine recipients surpassed placebo recipients in spike-specific TCR breadth. Reportedly, after vaccination the spike-specific CD8+ and CD4+ T cell responses displayed substantial breadth.

Here immunoSEQ multiplex PCR was the method, and the copy in TCRdb shows in-frame clones only, minus some. The repertoire holds about 350,000 clones, with about 92% as singletons. Turning to this clone: Its specificity is not known.

Germline CDR1 SEHNR, CDR2 FQNEAQ (reference sequence). The CDR3 totals 14 residues. The V gene lost 1 base and the J gene lost 7 bases, with 11 bases spanning the gap. Sequences were derived from peripheral blood, sampled after recovery from COVID-19. The chain combines TRBV7-9 with TRBJ2-1, with D maybe TRBD1 (6 bases). The sequence was obtained from a human donor who had recovered from COVID-19. CDR3 residues: CASSLDRGLNEQFF. Written as DNA, the CDR3 is TGTGCCAGCAGCTTAGATAGGGGGTTGAATGAGCAGTTCTTC.